This entry concerns a single T cell receptor (beta chain). The protocol was immunoSEQ multiplex PCR, while the TCRdb copy is restricted to in-frame clones and leaves out a portion. In the table there are about 300,000 clones, 67% of which are singletons. The V gene lost 2 bases and the J gene lost 7 bases, with 12 bases spanning the gap. The germline CDR1 and CDR2 sequences are SGHVS and FQNEAQ. The CDR3 has 15 residues. These data are taken from a study of cytotoxic CD8 clonotypes in ibrutinib-treated CLL. This rearrangement joins TRBV7-8 to TRBJ1-6; D may be TRBD1 (6 bases). The TCR was taken from a human donor with chronic lymphocytic leukemia. Sequencing used PBMCs, obtained after 36 months of ibrutinib treatment. The CDR3 nucleotides are TGTGCCAGCAGCTTAACCACAGGGTGGAATTCACCCCTCCACTTT. This translates into CASSLTTGWNSPLHF.